This entry is about one T cell receptor (beta chain). TCRdb's table, derived via immunoSEQ multiplex PCR, lists solely in-frame clones and lacks some. The sample gives roughly 1,100,000 clones, roughly 75% of which show up once; approximately 1.5% is in the top ten. The record originates from a study of shared clonotypes between healthy human individuals. Everyone who donated was a Caucasian adult who lived in Nashville, Tennessee. Both subsets, CD45RA+ naive and CD45RA-negative memory, were split from the CD4+ cells. The CDR3 consists of 17 residues. Trimming left V 2 bases short and J 0 bases short, with 14 bases between. Germline V gene sequence: CDR1 SGHNT, CDR2 YYREEE (reference sequence).

Sequencing was carried out using memory CD4+ T cells sorted from blood. Subset denoted: CD45RA-negative fraction. The rearrangement uses TRBV5-4 and TRBJ2-2; D perhaps matches TRBD2 (5 bases). This TCR derives from a man between 18 and 35 years old in good health. CDR3 residues: CASSFPTTLANTGELFF. Here the CDR3 DNA reads TGTGCCAGCAGCTTTCCGACAACACTAGCGAACACCGGGGAGCTGTTTTTT.